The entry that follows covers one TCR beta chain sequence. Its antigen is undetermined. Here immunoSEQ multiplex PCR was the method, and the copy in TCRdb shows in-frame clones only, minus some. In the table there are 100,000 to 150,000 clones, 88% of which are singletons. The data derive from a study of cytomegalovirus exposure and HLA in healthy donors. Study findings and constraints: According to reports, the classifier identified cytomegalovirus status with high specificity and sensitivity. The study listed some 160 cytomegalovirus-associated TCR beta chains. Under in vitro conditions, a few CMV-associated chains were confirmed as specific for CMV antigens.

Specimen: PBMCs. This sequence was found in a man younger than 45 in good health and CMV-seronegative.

CDR3 sequence (DNA): TGTGCCAGCAGCCGACAGGGTCCGGGAGGCACAGATACGCAGTATTTT. As protein: CASSRQGPGGTDTQYF. V usage is TRBV5-4 and J usage is TRBJ2-3; TRBD1 is a possible D gene (7 bases). CDR3 size: 16 residues. CDR1 is SGHNT and CDR2 is YYREEE in the germline V gene (reference sequence). Trimming shortened V by 4 bases and J by 1 base, and 16 bases separated the two germline ends.